These 22 T cell receptor beta chains came from one sample sequenced in a study of T-cell reconstitution after alpha-beta-depleted transplantation in children. The authors prepared the TCRbeta library with unique molecular identifiers. TCRdb re-called the PCR reads through MiXCR, storing one row per CDR3 protein. The data hold around 600,000 distinct CDR3 sequences, with approximately 16% observed a single time. The sample consisted of PBMCs from the stem cell graft donor, taken from the stem cell graft. The receptors were sampled from a human donor who donated a stem cell graft to a child with acute myeloid leukemia.

This clonotype was counted at least ten times. The chain couples TRBV6-1 to TRBJ1-1; TRBD1 matches 8 bases. The CDR3 totals 14 residues. CDR1 is MNHNS and CDR2 is SASEGT in the germline V gene. Germline trimming cut 3 bases from V and 1 base from J; bases unmatched to any gene: 1. Here the CDR3 DNA reads TGTGCCAGCAGTGACGGACAGGGGAACACTGAAGCTTTCTTT. It encodes CASSDGQGNTEAFF.

This clonotype was detected many times. V is TRBV20-1 and J is TRBJ2-4; 7 nucleotides match TRBD2. There are 15 residues in the CDR3. The J segment lost 1 base and the V segment lost 0 bases, leaving 3 bases of the junction unmatched. Looked up from germline, CDR1 is DFQATT and CDR2 is SNEGSKA (reference sequence). The CDR3 is CSARDPGGAKNIQYF. CDR3 coding DNA: TGCAGTGCTAGAGACCCCGGGGGGGCCAAAAACATTCAGTACTTC.

The chain carries TRBV7-9 and TRBJ1-4; 8 bases fit TRBD1. Germline V gene data show CDR1 as SEHNR and CDR2 as FQNEAQ (reference sequence). The CDR3 consists of 16 residues. The V gene end was trimmed by 0 bases and the J gene end by 8 bases; junction bases not matched to a gene: 8. This CDR3 reads CASSLAQGVKEEKLFF. The CDR3 DNA sequence: TGTGCCAGCAGCTTAGCACAGGGGGTTAAAGAAGAAAAACTGTTTTTT.

Regarding this clonotype: This may be a read error: a much more frequent sequence differs by one nucleotide. This chain links TRBV12-3 or TRBV12-4 with TRBJ2-7; tentative D call: TRBD1 (5 bases). The CDR3 totals 15 residues. The CDR3 is CASSFGREQAYEQDF. As DNA, the CDR3 is TGTGCCAGCAGTTTCGGCAGGGAACAAGCCTACGAGCAGGACTTC.

The chain employs TRBV7-9 and TRBJ1-2; 7 bases agree with TRBD1. The CDR3 runs to 14 residues. Germline V gene sequence: CDR1 SEHNR, CDR2 FQNEAQ (reference sequence). V dropped 2 bases and J dropped 3; count of bases not matched to a gene: 3. The CDR3 loop reads CASSLPGTDYGYTF. In DNA, the CDR3 is TGTGCCAGCAGCTTACCCGGGACAGACTATGGCTACACCTTC.

This clonotype was seen ten or more times. This chain connects TRBV29-1 to TRBJ1-2, with 7 bases identical to TRBD1. The junction had 6 bases not matched to a gene; V was cut back by 0 bases and J by 5 bases. CDR1 and CDR2 (germline): SQVTM, ANQGSEA. This CDR3 region has 14 residues. CDR3 in DNA: TGCAGCGTTGAAGAAGGGGGCAGGGGTTATGGCTACACCTTC. Its translation is CSVEEGGRGYGYTF.

As to this clonotype: Possible read error: a much larger clone is one base away. CDR3 residues: CDSSLVPGGTEAFF. Here the CDR3 DNA reads TGTGACAGCAGCTTAGTGCCAGGGGGCACTGAAGCTTTCTTT. V and J are TRBV7-2 and TRBJ1-1, with 7 bases identical to TRBD1. The length of the CDR3 is 14 residues. Per germline, CDR1 SGHTA and CDR2 FQGNSA.

This clonotype occurred many times. The rearrangement uses TRBV20-1 and TRBJ2-3; D remains ambiguous. This CDR3 region has 15 residues. CDR1 is DFQATT and CDR2 is SNEGSKA in the germline V gene (reference sequence). The V gene lost 0 bases and the J gene lost 0 bases, with 10 bases spanning the gap. CDR3 DNA: TGCAGTGCTAGAGATCGAGGAGAAAGCACAGATACGCAGTATTTT. It yields the protein CSARDRGESTDTQYF.

Worth noting for this clonotype: Being one base from a much bigger clone, this may be a read error. CDR3 nucleotides: TGTGGCAGCAGCTTAGGACTGAGCACTGAAGCTTTCTTT. Translated, it gives CGSSLGLSTEAFF. This chain uses TRBV7-9 with TRBJ1-1; D is undetermined. Germline V gene lookup returns CDR1 SEHNR and CDR2 FQNEAQ (reference sequence). The CDR3 spans 13 residues.

This clonotype was observed at least ten times. The chain employs TRBV20-1 and TRBJ1-1; D gene uncertain. V was clipped by 4 bases and J by 6 bases, with 12 bases between them. The CDR3 length is 12 residues. The germline gives CDR1 DFQATT, CDR2 SNEGSKA (reference sequence). Here the CDR3 reads CSATPSGSEAFF. Written as DNA, the CDR3 is TGCAGTGCTACCCCCAGCGGTTCTGAAGCTTTCTTT.

This clonotype came up many times. The V gene is TRBV29-1, the J gene TRBJ2-1; D might be TRBD2 (5 bases). This CDR3 comprises 14 residues. Trimming stripped 5 bases from V and 2 bases from J, with 13 bases between. Germline loops: CDR1 SQVTM, CDR2 ANQGSEA. The DNA for the CDR3 is TGCAGCGTTATCCTAGCAGTAGCCTACAATGAGCAGTTCTTC. Its translation is CSVILAVAYNEQFF.

This clonotype was counted many times. The gene calls are TRBV27 and TRBJ2-1; TRBD1 matches 9 bases. After removal of 4 bases from V and 0 bases from J, the junction contained 4 bases not matched to a gene. The CDR3 totals 16 residues. Germline V gene data show CDR1 as MNHEY and CDR2 as SMNVEV (reference sequence). CDR3 coding DNA: TGTGCCAGCAGTTCGACGACAGGGGGCTCCTACAATGAGCAGTTCTTC. Residues: CASSSTTGGSYNEQFF.

This chain uses TRBV6-1 with TRBJ1-1; 7 nucleotides match TRBD1. Germline V gene lookup returns CDR1 MNHNS and CDR2 SASEGT. The ends lost 6 bases at V and 6 bases at J; junction bases unmatched: 7. The CDR3 extends over 13 amino acids. CDR3 sequence (DNA): TGTGCCAGCAGCCGCTTAGACAGGGCTGAAGCTTTCTTT. Translation gives CASSRLDRAEAFF.

This clonotype came up many times. DNA of the CDR3: TGCAGCGTTCGGGGTACAGTCACAGATACGCAGTATTTT. It is translated as CSVRGTVTDTQYF. The rearrangement joins TRBV29-1 to TRBJ2-3; D might be TRBD2 (5 bases). V dropped 5 bases and J dropped 2 bases, with 11 bases sitting between them. CDR3 length: 13 amino acids. Looked up from germline, CDR1 is SQVTM and CDR2 is ANQGSEA.

This chain joins TRBV29-1 and TRBJ1-1, with D possibly matching TRBD1 (5 bases). CDR1 SQVTM and CDR2 ANQGSEA come from the germline V gene. This CDR3 has 13 residues. Trimming took 8 bases from V and 0 from J, leaving 13 bases between them. The CDR3 DNA reads TGCAGCACACCGGGGGATATGAACACTGAAGCTTTCTTT. Translation gives CSTPGDMNTEAFF.

This clonotype was counted a few times. As DNA, the CDR3 is TGTGCCAGCAGCGTAGCTACAGTAACTAGCGGGGGGAGGGATGAGCAGTTCTTC. It yields the protein CASSVATVTSGGRDEQFF. The chain links TRBV9 to TRBJ2-1; 12 nucleotides align to TRBD2. CDR1 and CDR2 (germline): SGDLS, YYNGEE. Trimming cost V 0 bases and J 8 bases; bases outside gene matches: 12. CDR3 length: 18 amino acids.

This clonotype was seen only a few times. This chain connects TRBV20-1 to TRBJ1-4, with 9 bases that match TRBD1. After removal of 6 bases from V and 4 bases from J, the junction contained 9 bases not matched to a gene. From germline, CDR1 is DFQATT and CDR2 SNEGSKA (reference sequence). There are 15 residues in the CDR3. The CDR3 nucleotides read TGCAGTGCAAGGGACAGGGAAGGGATTAATGAAAAACTGTTTTTT. This translates into CSARDREGINEKLFF.

This rearrangement joins TRBV20-1 to TRBJ2-5, with TRBD1 matching over 7 bases. Germline assignment: CDR1 DFQATT and CDR2 SNEGSKA (reference sequence). V shed 4 bases, J shed 1 base, and the junction held 6 bases outside the gene matches. This CDR3 contains 14 residues. The CDR3 loop reads CSATAGTAQETQYF. In nucleotides, the CDR3 is TGCAGTGCTACTGCAGGGACAGCCCAAGAGACCCAGTACTTC.

This clonotype showed up just a few times. V is TRBV29-1 and J is TRBJ2-5, with 11 bases lining up with TRBD2. Germline CDR1 is SQVTM and CDR2 is ANQGSEA. The trim removed 4 bases at V and 0 bases at J, leaving 10 bases unmatched. The CDR3 is made up of 17 amino acids. For the CDR3, the DNA is TGCAGCGTTGTGGGGGCTAGCGGGGGGCTTTACCAAGAGACCCAGTACTTC. Protein sequence: CSVVGASGGLYQETQYF.

The chain is built from TRBV4-3 and TRBJ2-3; D remains unclear. Trimming stripped 1 base from V and 7 bases from J, with 9 bases between. The length of the CDR3 is 13 residues. Germline CDR1 is LGHNA and CDR2 is YSLEER. CDR3 nucleotide sequence: TGCGCCAGCAGCCAAGGAGTTAGAAATACGCAGTATTTT. This gives the protein CASSQGVRNTQYF.

This clonotype occurred many times. The V and J genes are TRBV29-1 and TRBJ2-7; the match to TRBD1 covers 8 bases. The V and J ends lost 6 bases and 4 bases, in that order; junction bases with no gene match: 14. This CDR3 is 15 amino acids long. CDR1 and CDR2 from the germline V gene are SQVTM and ANQGSEA. The DNA for the CDR3 is TGCAGCGTGGCCATAAAGGGACAGGTAGGGTACGAGCAGTACTTC. Its protein is CSVAIKGQVGYEQYF.

The chain is built from TRBV28 and TRBJ1-5; TRBD1 aligns across 9 bases. V was clipped by 8 bases and J by 11 bases; unmatched bases: 13. Germline assignment: CDR1 MDHEN and CDR2 SYDVKM. The CDR3 sequence is 14 residues long. The chain's CDR3 is CASLRDRDTGAQHF. For the CDR3, the DNA is TGTGCCAGCCTCCGGGACAGGGATACGGGAGCCCAGCATTTT.